Listed below are T cell receptor beta chains from one sample, sequenced in a study of T cell repertoires in cytomegalovirus infection. A single record per CDR3 protein comes from TCRdb applying MiXCR to the reads. This sample has about 260,000 distinct CDR3 sequences; 9.1% occur once, and the top ten carry about 14%. The sample consisted of PBMCs. The origin of the receptors is a human donor in good health (CMV status not recorded). Some clones in this sample may be carry-over from other donors' samples. Both conserved end residues are part of each CDR3. D genes are given only for firm matches. Expanded clones get a size class; other rows say once, few or many, or leave the size out.

V gene	J gene	D gene	clone size	CDR3 DNA	CDR3 protein
TRBV7-8	TRBJ1-1	-	many	TGTGCCAGCAGCTTATTTGCGTCAGGGACGAACACTGAAGCTTTCTTT	CASSLFASGTNTEAFF
TRBV7-9	TRBJ2-5	-	many	TGTGCCAGCAGCCCAGGGGGGACGTCGCGGGAGACCCAGTACTTC	CASSPGGTSRETQYF
TRBV7-9	TRBJ1-1	-	many	TGTGCCAGCAGCTTGGCCCGGGACAACACTGAAGCTTTCTTT	CASSLARDNTEAFF
TRBV12-5	TRBJ2-7	-	many	TGTGCTAGTGGTTCCGGCGGTGGGGGCAACGAGCAGTACTTC	CASGSGGGGNEQYF
TRBV24-1	TRBJ2-1	-	-	TGTGCCACCAGTGATACGAGTGAGCAGTTCTTC	CATSDTSEQFF
TRBV2	TRBJ1-6	TRBD1	-	TGTGCCAGCAGTGGGGGACAGGGGGTAAGGATCCCCCTCCACTTT	CASSGGQGVRIPLHF
TRBV28	TRBJ2-1	TRBD2	-	TGTGCCAGCACTCGTCCGGGACTAGCGGGGGGGCTCTCCTACAATGAGCAGTTCTTC	CASTRPGLAGGLSYNEQFF
TRBV14	TRBJ2-1	-	few	TGTGCCAGCAGCCAAGGGAAGGGATGGACCCTACACAATGAGCAGTTCTTC	CASSQGKGWTLHNEQFF
TRBV7-8	TRBJ1-6	-	few	TGTGCCAGCAGCTTGAGAATGGGTTCACCCCTCCACTTT	CASSLRMGSPLHF
TRBV12-3/TRBV12-4	TRBJ2-3	-	many	TGTGCCAGCAGTTTACGGGGAGGCGGAGATACGCAGTATTTT	CASSLRGGGDTQYF
TRBV5-1	TRBJ1-2	-	many	TGCGCCAGCAGGAGATCCGTCGGGGATAGAAACTATGGCTACACCTTC	CASRRSVGDRNYGYTF
TRBV7-2	TRBJ2-7	TRBD2	many	TGTGCCAGCAGCAAAAATACTAGCGGGAGGAGGTACGAGCAGTACTTC	CASSKNTSGRRYEQYF
TRBV7-8	TRBJ1-1	-	many	TGTGCCAGCAGCTTAGAACTAATCGGGTTTACTGAAGCTTTCTTT	CASSLELIGFTEAFF
TRBV25-1	TRBJ1-1	-	-	TGTGCCAGCAGTGAAGGAGGTAAGGGCAACACTGAAGCTTTCTTT	CASSEGGKGNTEAFF
TRBV29-1	TRBJ2-1	-	many	TGCAGCTCTCGGGAGTCGGGGAACGGTGAGCAGTTCTTC	CSSRESGNGEQFF
TRBV20-1	TRBJ2-1	TRBD2	-	TGCAGTGCCGTCCCGGGACTAGCGACTTACAATGAGCAGTTCTTC	CSAVPGLATYNEQFF
TRBV5-4	TRBJ2-7	TRBD1	few	TGTGCCAGCAGCCGTGCAGGGGGCGTCGAGTCCTACGAGCAGTACTTC	CASSRAGGVESYEQYF
TRBV7-2	TRBJ2-3	TRBD2	many	TGTGCCAGCAGCTTAGAAGAGCGGGGGGCGCAGTATTTT	CASSLEERGAQYF
TRBV6-2/TRBV6-3	TRBJ1-1	-	-	TGTGCCAGCGTGCCGTTGGGGCGAGTCATGAACACTGAAGCTTTCTTT	CASVPLGRVMNTEAFF
TRBV4-3	TRBJ1-1	-	-	TGCGCCAGCAGCGCGACCGAGAACACTGAAGCTTTCTTT	CASSATENTEAFF
TRBV20-1	TRBJ1-1	-	many	TGCAGTGCTTGGCGGGGGTCGAACACTGAAGCTTTCTTT	CSAWRGSNTEAFF
TRBV7-2	TRBJ2-5	-	many	TGTGCCAGCAGCTTAGAGTTGTTACGGGAGACCCAGTACTTC	CASSLELLRETQYF
TRBV14	TRBJ2-3	TRBD2	few	TGTGCCAGCAGCCAAGGAAATAGCGGGCGGGGAAAGGATACGCAGTATTTT	CASSQGNSGRGKDTQYF
TRBV7-9	TRBJ2-3	-	many	TGTGCCAGCAGCACCGGGACGGGAACAAACACGCAGTATTTT	CASSTGTGTNTQYF
TRBV7-2	TRBJ2-2	-	-	TGTGCCAGCAGCTTAGAGGGCTTTTTGACCGGGGAGCTGTTTTTT	CASSLEGFLTGELFF
TRBV19	TRBJ2-7	-	many	TGTGCCAGTAGTAACCCTTCAGGGCGGCCTCTCGAGCAGTACTTC	CASSNPSGRPLEQYF